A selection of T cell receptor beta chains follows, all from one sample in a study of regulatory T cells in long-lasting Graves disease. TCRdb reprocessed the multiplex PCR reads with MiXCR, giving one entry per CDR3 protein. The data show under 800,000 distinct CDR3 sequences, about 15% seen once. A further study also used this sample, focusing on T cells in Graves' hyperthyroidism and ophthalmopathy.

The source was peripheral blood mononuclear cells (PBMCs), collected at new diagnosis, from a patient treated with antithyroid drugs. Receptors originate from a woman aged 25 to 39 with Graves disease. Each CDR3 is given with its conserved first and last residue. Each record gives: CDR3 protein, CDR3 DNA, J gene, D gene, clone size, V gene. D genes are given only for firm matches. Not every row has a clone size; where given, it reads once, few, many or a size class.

CASSSPTPQGNGELFF	TGTGCCAGCAGTTCACCCACTCCTCAGGGTAACGGGGAGCTGTTTTTT	TRBJ2-2	-	many	TRBV28
CASGPWGSNQPQHF	TGTGCCAGCGGCCCTTGGGGTTCCAATCAGCCCCAGCATTTT	TRBJ1-5	-	many	TRBV28
CASSEADGSSGNTIYF	TGTGCCAGCAGTGAAGCGGACGGCTCCTCTGGAAACACCATATATTTT	TRBJ1-3	-	-	TRBV6-1
CSAKVHWGGSTGELFF	TGCAGTGCTAAGGTCCATTGGGGAGGGTCGACCGGGGAGCTGTTTTTT	TRBJ2-2	TRBD2	few	TRBV20-1
CASRRRREGPGDEQYF	TGTGCCAGCAGACGAAGGCGGGAGGGCCCGGGGGACGAGCAGTACTTC	TRBJ2-7	TRBD2	many	TRBV2
CASSQGAGELETQYF	TGTGCCAGCAGCCAAGGAGCGGGAGAATTGGAGACCCAGTACTTC	TRBJ2-5	TRBD2	-	TRBV7-9
CAISPGTVSNQPQHF	TGTGCCATCAGCCCTGGGACGGTTAGCAATCAGCCCCAGCATTTT	TRBJ1-5	-	many	TRBV10-3
CASSPNGLNTEAFF	TGTGCCAGCAGCCCAAACGGATTGAACACTGAAGCTTTCTTT	TRBJ1-1	-	many	TRBV27
CASSLNARTGVTGELFF	TGTGCCAGCAGCTTAAATGCCCGGACAGGGGTAACCGGGGAGCTGTTTTTT	TRBJ2-2	TRBD1	few	TRBV7-2
CASSPDPRQATRSYNEQFF	TGTGCCAGCAGCCCAGACCCCCGACAGGCGACAAGGTCCTACAATGAGCAGTTCTTC	TRBJ2-1	-	few	TRBV7-3
CASNYMSGANVLTF	TGTGCCAGCAATTATATGTCTGGGGCCAACGTCCTGACTTTC	TRBJ2-6	-	many	TRBV28
CASRTQGAGYGYTF	TGTGCCAGCAGAACACAGGGGGCTGGCTATGGCTACACCTTC	TRBJ1-2	TRBD1	many	TRBV28
CASSEAPDRGYEQYF	TGTGCCAGCAGTGAAGCGCCGGACAGGGGCTACGAGCAGTACTTC	TRBJ2-7	TRBD1	many	TRBV6-1
CSAAGTSGSWGATDTQYF	TGCAGTGCTGCCGGGACTAGCGGGAGTTGGGGTGCCACGGATACGCAGTATTTT	TRBJ2-3	TRBD2	many	TRBV20-1
CASSVMGGLETQYF	TGTGCCAGCAGCGTGATGGGCGGGTTAGAGACCCAGTACTTC	TRBJ2-5	-	few	TRBV9
CASSPVTGTPNIQYF	TGTGCCAGCAGCCCTGTGACTGGAACCCCTAACATTCAGTACTTC	TRBJ2-4	-	-	TRBV7-2
CASSGYSGRGYEQYF	TGTGCCAGCAGTGGATATAGCGGGAGGGGATACGAGCAGTACTTC	TRBJ2-7	TRBD2	few	TRBV27
CASSGALGSYNEQFF	TGTGCCAGCAGTGGGGCCTTAGGCTCCTACAATGAGCAGTTCTTC	TRBJ2-1	-	-	TRBV6-2/TRBV6-3
CASILRGSQASNYGYTF	TGTGCCAGCATCCTAAGGGGGTCACAGGCCTCTAACTATGGCTACACCTTC	TRBJ1-2	-	few	TRBV5-6
CASGLVLGRGQETQYF	TGTGCTAGTGGTTTGGTACTAGGCAGGGGCCAAGAGACCCAGTACTTC	TRBJ2-5	-	-	TRBV12-5
CASSLGRLKETQYF	TGTGCCAGCAGCCTGGGACGGTTAAAAGAGACCCAGTACTTC	TRBJ2-5	-	-	TRBV7-2
CASSTRSGRGTDTQYF	TGTGCCAGCAGCACCCGTAGCGGGAGAGGAACAGATACGCAGTATTTT	TRBJ2-3	TRBD2	-	TRBV7-9
CASSKGTGNYEQYF	TGTGCCAGCAGCAAAGGAACAGGAAACTACGAGCAGTACTTC	TRBJ2-7	-	many	TRBV7-8
CASSWDTTTREQYF	TGTGCCAGTAGTTGGGACACTACTACGAGGGAGCAGTACTTC	TRBJ2-7	-	-	TRBV19
CATSPGQGPYEQYF	TGTGCCACCAGCCCGGGACAGGGGCCCTACGAGCAGTACTTC	TRBJ2-7	TRBD1	many	TRBV15
CASSAGGRDEQFF	TGTGCCAGCAGTGCAGGGGGCCGCGATGAGCAGTTCTTC	TRBJ2-1	TRBD1	many	TRBV12-3/TRBV12-4
CASSSRQGRGNTIYF	TGTGCCAGCAGCTCCCGACAGGGAAGAGGAAACACCATATATTTT	TRBJ1-3	TRBD1	-	TRBV7-9
CASSASTQSNEQFF	TGTGCCAGCAGCGCGAGCACACAAAGCAATGAGCAGTTCTTC	TRBJ2-1	-	few	TRBV7-2